Listed below are T cell receptor beta chains from one sample, sequenced in a study of OX40 agonist ivuxolimab in advanced cancers. Profiled with immunoSEQ multiplex PCR; TCRdb holds only in-frame clones, not every one. There are roughly 60,000 clones in the sample; about 83% occur only once, and around 26% lies in the top ten. This specimen consisted of CD4+ or CD8+ T cells sorted from blood, obtained in a trial of the OX40 agonist ivuxolimab. Receptors originate from an adult with an advanced solid tumor such as melanoma, head and neck, liver or kidney cancer. Both conserved end residues are part of each CDR3.

v_gene	j_gene	CDR3aa
TRBV6-1	TRBJ2-1	CASKRGGSYNEQFF
TRBV6-5	TRBJ1-1	CASSYAGMNTEAFF
TRBV5-1	TRBJ2-1	CASSFSGNSYNEQFF
TRBV7-2	TRBJ1-4	CASSPVPPGAATNEKLFF
TRBV10-1	TRBJ2-7	CASSEGSPYEQYF
TRBV29-1	TRBJ1-3	CSVRITGSGNTIYF
TRBV6-4	TRBJ2-2	CASSPGTSGNTGELFF
TRBV5-1	TRBJ2-1	CASSLDIADVYNEQFF
TRBV5-1	TRBJ2-1	CASSLETNEQFF
TRBV5-4	TRBJ2-7	CASSPSGQNSYEQYF
TRBV5-1	TRBJ1-1	CASSLEPSGQGRAEAFF
TRBV21-1	TRBJ2-1	CASSTPERGGDNEQFF
TRBV19	TRBJ1-1	CACKRNTEAFF
TRBV30	TRBJ2-7	CGYRERNEQYF
TRBV7-9	TRBJ2-7	CASSPIAEGRHEQYF
TRBV4-1	TRBJ1-5	CASSQAPGLNQPQHF
TRBV6-1	TRBJ2-7	CASISSGSSYEQYF
TRBV28	TRBJ2-3	CASSRRQGAADTQYF
TRBV2	TRBJ2-7	CASSVQGEVEQYF
TRBV5-6	TRBJ2-7	CASSSGPAGTGSSYEQYF
TRBV21-1	TRBJ2-5	CASSKAAGCQETQYF
TRBV28	TRBJ1-2	CASSLIGGRQGYGYTF
TRBV30	TRBJ1-2	CAWSGGGYGYTF
TRBV6-1	TRBJ1-1	CASRHSVHTEAFF
TRBV28	TRBJ2-1	CASSPIDSLVNEQFF
TRBV21-1	TRBJ1-2	CASSKGPFNYGYTF